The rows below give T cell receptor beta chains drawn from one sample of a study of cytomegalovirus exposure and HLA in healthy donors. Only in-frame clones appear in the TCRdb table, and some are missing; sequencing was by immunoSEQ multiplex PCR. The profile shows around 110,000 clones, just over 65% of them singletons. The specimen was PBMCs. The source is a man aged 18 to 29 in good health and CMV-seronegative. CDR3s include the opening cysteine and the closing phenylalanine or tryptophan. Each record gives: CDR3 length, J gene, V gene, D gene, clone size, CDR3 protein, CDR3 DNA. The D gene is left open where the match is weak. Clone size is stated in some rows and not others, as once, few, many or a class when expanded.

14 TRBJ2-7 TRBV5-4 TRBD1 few CASSAGTGGREQYF TGTGCCAGCAGCGCCGGGACAGGGGGCCGCGAGCAGTACTTC
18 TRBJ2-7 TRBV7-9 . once CASSPYQGTGSVYYEQYF TGTGCCAGCAGCCCTTACCAGGGGACGGGGTCAGTATACTACGAGCAGTACTTC
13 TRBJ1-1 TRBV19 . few CASSMGGYTEAFF TGTGCCAGTAGTATGGGGGGTTACACTGAAGCTTTCTTT
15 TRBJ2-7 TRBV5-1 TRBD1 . CASSPGTGGLYEQYF TGCGCCAGCAGCCCCGGGACAGGGGGCTTGTACGAGCAGTACTTC
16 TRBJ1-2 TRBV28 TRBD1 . CASRNFGTDSNYGYTF TGTGCCAGCAGGAACTTTGGGACAGACTCTAACTATGGCTACACCTTC
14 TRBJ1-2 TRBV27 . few CASSPSAGVDGYTF TGTGCCAGCAGTCCCTCCGCGGGGGTGGATGGCTACACCTTC
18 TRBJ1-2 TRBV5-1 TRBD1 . CASSLAGVGQVSNYGYTF TGCGCCAGCAGCTTGGCTGGAGTGGGACAGGTATCCAACTATGGCTACACCTTC
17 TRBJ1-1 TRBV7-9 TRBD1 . CASSLGLGQGGNTEAFF TGTGCCAGCAGCTTAGGGTTGGGACAGGGAGGGAACACTGAAGCTTTCTTT
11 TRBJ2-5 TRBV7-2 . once CASTNQETQYF TGTGCCAGCACCAACCAAGAGACCCAGTACTTC
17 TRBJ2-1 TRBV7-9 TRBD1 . CASRYEEGQTGYNEQFF TGTGCCAGCAGATATGAAGAGGGACAGACAGGCTACAATGAGCAGTTCTTC
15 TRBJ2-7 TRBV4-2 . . CASSQDPTFAYEQYF TGTGCCAGCAGCCAAGATCCAACTTTCGCCTACGAGCAGTACTTC
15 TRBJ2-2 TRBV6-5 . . CASSLGHGLSGELFF TGTGCCAGCAGTTTAGGCCATGGACTGAGCGGGGAGCTGTTTTTT
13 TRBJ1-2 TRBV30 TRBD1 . CAWRQDRDYGYTF TGTGCCTGGAGACAAGACAGGGACTATGGCTACACCTTC
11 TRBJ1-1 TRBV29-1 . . CSVKRATEAFF TGCAGCGTTAAGAGGGCCACTGAAGCTTTCTTT
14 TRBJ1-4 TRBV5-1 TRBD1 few CASSYRGWNEKLFF TGCGCCAGCAGCTACAGGGGTTGGAACGAAAAACTGTTTTTT
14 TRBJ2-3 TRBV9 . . CASSKGEGTDTQYF TGTGCCAGCAGCAAGGGCGAGGGTACAGATACGCAGTATTTT
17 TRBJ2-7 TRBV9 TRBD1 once CASSGGITGAILSEQYF TGTGCCAGCAGCGGTGGGATTACAGGGGCTATTCTCTCCGAGCAGTACTTC
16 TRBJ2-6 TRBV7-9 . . CASSLPQVSGANVLTF TGTGCCAGCAGCTTACCACAAGTTTCTGGGGCCAACGTCCTGACTTTC
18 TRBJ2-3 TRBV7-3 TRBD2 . CASSSSGGLTLSTDTQYF TGTGCCAGCAGCTCTAGCGGGGGACTAACCTTAAGCACAGATACGCAGTATTTT
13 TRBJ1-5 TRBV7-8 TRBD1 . CASSSTGDQPQHF TGTGCCAGCAGCTCGACAGGGGATCAGCCCCAGCATTTT
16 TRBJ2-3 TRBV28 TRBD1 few CASSFHRGQGTDTQYF TGTGCCAGCAGTTTCCACCGGGGACAGGGTACAGATACGCAGTATTTT
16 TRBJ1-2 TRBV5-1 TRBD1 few CASSWTGVIGSGGYTF TGCGCCAGCAGCTGGACAGGGGTGATTGGGTCGGGAGGCTACACCTTC
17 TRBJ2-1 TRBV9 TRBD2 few CASSPRPLAGGYNEQFF TGTGCCAGCAGCCCTCGGCCCCTAGCGGGGGGTTACAATGAGCAGTTCTTC
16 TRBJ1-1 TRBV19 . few CASSGRVPLGKTEAFF TGTGCCAGTAGTGGGCGGGTCCCCCTGGGTAAAACTGAAGCTTTCTTT
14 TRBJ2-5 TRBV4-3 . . CASSLGSEGGTQYF TGCGCCAGCAGCCTCGGTTCCGAGGGCGGGACCCAGTACTTC
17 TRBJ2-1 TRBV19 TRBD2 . CASSEVVGRISYNEQFF TGTGCCAGTAGTGAGGTGGTCGGGAGGATTTCCTACAATGAGCAGTTCTTC
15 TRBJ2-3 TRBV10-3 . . CAISGGDRSTDTQYF TGTGCCATCAGTGGGGGAGACAGGAGCACAGATACGCAGTATTTT
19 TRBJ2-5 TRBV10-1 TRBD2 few CASSESTGGLAGGSETQYF TGCGCCAGCAGTGAGTCGACGGGGGGACTAGCGGGAGGTTCTGAGACCCAGTACTTC
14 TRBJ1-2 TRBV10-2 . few CATRRDTAFYGYTF TGCGCCACTCGGCGGGATACAGCCTTCTATGGCTACACCTTC
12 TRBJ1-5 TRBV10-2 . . CASGGDNQPQHF TGCGCCAGCGGGGGGGACAATCAGCCCCAGCATTTT
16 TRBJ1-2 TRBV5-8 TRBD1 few CASSLVLGRGNYGYTF TGTGCCAGCAGCTTGGTACTGGGCAGGGGGAACTATGGCTACACCTTC
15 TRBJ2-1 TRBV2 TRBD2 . CASSEVTSGNNEQFF TGTGCCAGCAGTGAAGTGACTAGCGGGAACAATGAGCAGTTCTTC
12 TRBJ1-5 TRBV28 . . CASQERNQPQHF TGTGCCAGCCAGGAACGCAATCAGCCCCAGCATTTT
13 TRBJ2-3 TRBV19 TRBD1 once CASSKTGADTQYF TGTGCCAGTAGCAAGACAGGGGCAGATACGCAGTATTTT
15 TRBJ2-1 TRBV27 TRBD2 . CASSQAGGLGNEQFF TGTGCCAGCAGTCAAGCGGGAGGGCTTGGAAATGAGCAGTTCTTC
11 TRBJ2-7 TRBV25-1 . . CASSPGGEQYF TGTGCCAGCAGCCCGGGTGGAGAGCAGTACTTC
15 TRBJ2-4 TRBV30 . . CAWTLGARGKNIQYF TGTGCCTGGACGTTGGGGGCCCGGGGCAAAAACATTCAGTACTTC
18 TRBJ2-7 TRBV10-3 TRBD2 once CAISEGRGTSGLSYEQYF TGTGCCATCAGTGAGGGGCGTGGGACTAGCGGGTTATCCTACGAGCAGTACTTC
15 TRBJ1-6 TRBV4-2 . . CASSTEQAAGSPLHF TGTGCCAGCAGCACGGAACAGGCGGCCGGTTCACCCCTCCACTTT
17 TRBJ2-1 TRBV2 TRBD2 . CASSENLRGGGAGEQFF TGTGCCAGCAGTGAAAACCTACGGGGCGGGGGGGCAGGTGAGCAGTTCTTC
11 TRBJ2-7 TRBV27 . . CASSGGREQYF TGTGCCAGCAGTGGAGGCCGCGAGCAGTACTTC
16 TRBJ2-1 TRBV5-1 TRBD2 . CASSAFERGPYNEQFF TGCGCCAGCAGCGCCTTCGAGCGGGGGCCTTACAATGAGCAGTTCTTC
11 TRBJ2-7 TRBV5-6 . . CASSFRNEQYF TGTGCCAGCAGCTTCAGGAACGAGCAGTACTTC